What follows are 10 T cell receptor beta chains derived from one specimen sequenced in a study of blood T cell repertoires in COVID-19. The method was immunoSEQ multiplex PCR; TCRdb's version includes in-frame clones alone and lacks a portion of them. The profile shows around 150,000 clones, approximately 88% of them singletons. Sequencing input: peripheral blood. The receptors were gathered from a woman at least 80 years old with active or convalescent COVID-19.

This clone was detected a few times. The chain combines TRBV6-2 or TRBV6-3 with TRBJ2-7, with a weak D call TRBD1 (6 bases). The CDR3 extends over 14 amino acids. Trimming left V 6 bases short and J 2 bases short, with 14 bases between. Germline V gives CDR1 MNHEY, CDR2 SVGEGT. DNA of the CDR3: TGTGCCAGCAGCGCCCAGGGACAACCCTACGAGCAGTACTTC. Its translation is CASSAQGQPYEQYF.

This clone was seen ten or more times. The CDR3, as DNA: TGTGCCAGCAACCCGGGGCAGGGTCTGACTGGGGAGCTGTTTTTT. It encodes CASNPGQGLTGELFF. The chain has TRBV6-2 or TRBV6-3 and TRBJ2-2, with D perhaps TRBD1 or TRBD2 (5 bases each). V was pared by 7 bases and J by 8 bases, with 20 bases between. Per the germline V gene, CDR1 is MNHEY and CDR2 is SVGEGT. This CDR3 has 15 amino acids.

This rearrangement joins TRBV18 to TRBJ1-1; D is unclear. The CDR3 contains 14 residues. Germline assignment: CDR1 KGHSH and CDR2 LQKENI. V lost 3 bases and J 1 base, leaving 9 bases between the germline ends. The CDR3 loop reads CASSPQTSNTEAFF. For the CDR3, the DNA is TGTGCCAGCTCACCCCAGACTTCGAACACTGAAGCTTTCTTT.

The chain uses TRBV29-1 and TRBJ1-2, with D unclear. The CDR3 spans 12 residues. Trimming took off 4 bases at V and 4 bases at J, with 10 bases between the two ends. Germline V gene lookup returns CDR1 SQVTM and CDR2 ANQGSEA. CDR3 coding DNA: TGCAGCGTTGCCCCTTACACCTATGGCTACACCTTC. It yields the protein CSVAPYTYGYTF.

For the CDR3, the DNA is TGTGCCAGCAGTTTATCGGGCACTCGTCCCCACGAGCAGTACTTC. This translates into CASSLSGTRPHEQYF. This chain joins TRBV27 and TRBJ2-7; D remains unclear. Germline V gene sequence: CDR1 MNHEY, CDR2 SMNVEV (reference sequence). Between the trimmed V and J ends, which lost 0 bases and 5 bases, there was a span of 14 bases. The CDR3 is made up of 15 amino acids.

This clone appeared once. This rearrangement joins TRBV2 to TRBJ1-2; D ambiguous. CDR1 SNHLY and CDR2 FYNNEI come from the germline V gene. V lost 7 bases and J 2 bases, leaving 11 bases between the germline ends. This CDR3 region has 13 residues. CDR3 in DNA: TGTGCCAGCATTCTCGGGGTAAACTATGGCTACACCTTC. It is translated as CASILGVNYGYTF.

The chain joins TRBV28 to TRBJ2-1, with a tentative D call TRBD2 (6 bases). CDR1 is MDHEN, CDR2 SYDVKM, per germline. CDR3 length: 13 residues. V was clipped by 8 bases and J by 8 bases, with 16 bases between them. The CDR3 DNA is TGTGCCAGCGGAGGGAAGGGCGGGGATGAGCAGTTCTTC. This sequence encodes CASGGKGGDEQFF.

This clone occurred once. The rearrangement uses TRBV12-5 and TRBJ2-2; 12 nucleotides agree with TRBD1. With 6 bases clipped from V and 0 bases from J, the junction kept 2 bases outside the gene matches. The CDR3 length is 16 residues. Germline V gene data show CDR1 as LGHNT and CDR2 as FRNRAP. This chain's CDR3 is CASGGQGAPNTGELFF. CDR3 in DNA: TGTGCTAGTGGGGGACAGGGGGCCCCGAACACCGGGGAGCTGTTTTTT.

The J gene is TRBJ1-2, the V gene TRBV3-1 (or the pseudogene TRBV3-2), with 7 nucleotides matching TRBD1. The CDR3 contains 15 residues. CDR1 is LGHDT, CDR2 YNNKEL, per germline (reference sequence). With V trimmed by 1 base and J by 4 bases, 6 bases remained unmatched. The CDR3 DNA is TGTGCCAGCAGCCAAGGACAGGGTAGTAGCTATGGCTACACCTTC. Protein product: CASSQGQGSSYGYTF.

This chain joins TRBV11-2 and TRBJ2-3; 10 bases agree with TRBD2. The CDR3 is 15 residues long. V was clipped by 5 bases and J by 1 base; unmatched bases: 3. The germline gives CDR1 SGHAT, CDR2 FQNNGV. The DNA of the CDR3 is TGTGCCAGCAGCCCTACTAGCGGGGGCACAGATACGCAGTATTTT. It yields the protein CASSPTSGGTDTQYF.